Listed here is a single T cell receptor (beta chain). Its antigen is not identified. The data were obtained in a study of Ad26.COV2.S vaccination and SARS-CoV-2 variants. General study findings and limits: Placebo recipients trailed vaccine recipients in spike-specific TCR breadth.

V was clipped by 1 base and J by 6 bases, with 9 bases between them. Germline V gene data show CDR1 as LGHDT and CDR2 as YNNKEL (reference sequence). CDR3 length equals 13 residues. Treatment noted: roughly 19 received Ad26.COV2.S at low or high dose, single or two shots; roughly 5 received placebo; per-sample allocation not given. All samples were drawn on day 63, counting from the first vaccine or placebo injection. Donor was an adult aged 18-55 years in Boston. Sequenced by immunoSEQ multiplex PCR; TCRdb stores in-frame clones only, minus some. The sample lists 350,000 to 400,000 clones, approximately 91% occurring once.

The sample here was peripheral blood, taken in a trial of Ad26.COV2.S vaccine versus placebo. The receptor comes from a person aged 18-65 years who received the Ad26.COV2.S COVID-19 vaccine or a placebo. The chain joins TRBV3-1 (or the pseudogene TRBV3-2) to TRBJ1-1; perhaps TRBD1 as D (5 bases). The CDR3 region has the DNA TGTGCCAGCAGCCAAGTGGGGGTACCTGAAGCTTTCTTT. This translates into CASSQVGVPEAFF.